This record looks at one T cell receptor beta chain sequence and its context. In its sample, this clone was seen a few times. Its specific antigen is unknown. Base-call qualities are not available, and no considerably larger clone is one nucleotide away. In total, approximately 690 healthy bone marrow donors made up the cohort. Cohort members were all nominally healthy when sampled, although unrecorded immune exposures were likely present. The donor was CMV seropositive and belonged to the group of some 290 seropositive cohort members. A peripheral blood sample was provided by each donor, and peripheral blood mononuclear cells were used for TCR beta sequencing. The Qiagen DNeasy Blood Extraction Kit was used to extract genomic DNA from the blood cell samples. The data stem from a study of cytomegalovirus exposure and HLA in healthy donors (dated by TCRdb to 2015 to 2018). With regard to the full study: According to an earlier analysis of a few hundred of the donors, some 180 million T cells yielded some 110 million unique TCR beta sequences and 250 to 350 Gb of sequence data. HLA typing included class I and class II loci at four-digit resolution. The later analysis used no new phenotypic data to find candidate immune exposures, relying instead on TCR beta sequences and their occurrence across donors. Using immunosequencing, the study profiled T cell repertoires from 666 subjects and related those repertoires to cytomegalovirus serostatus. Along with the approximately 700-subject first cohort, a separate validation cohort of around 120 different subjects was used. All discovery cohort repertoires had been generated on a single sequencing platform. The number of typed donors differed by locus: about 620-630 for A, B, C, DRB1 and DQB1; 500 to 550 for DQA1; 606 for DPA1; and about 450 for DPB1. A later genetic analysis used genome-wide SNP genotypes for about three fifths of the 666 donors, treating that subset as a discovery cohort. An early release that covered fewer than 800 HLA-typed donors contained about 300 gigabases of sequencing data and 65 million to 100 million unique TCR sequences. Because of strong linkage in the cohort, roughly 5 DR-DQ haplotypes were treated as single units for association and clustering. High-throughput TCR immunosequencing, statistical association of individual TCRs with disease status, and machine learning were combined to predict cytomegalovirus infection status. Donor age, sex, ethnicity and CMV serostatus were compiled alongside the repertoire data. In an earlier analysis of roughly 580 of the donors, high-throughput TCR beta sequencing was used to judge whether each TCR beta V gene segment behaved as functional or pseudogenic. The genetic ancestry cluster associated with self-reported Caucasian donors included about 84% of the roughly 400 genotyped donors. Across about 380 genotyped donors of the cohort, an average of roughly 200,000 unique TCR beta nucleotide sequences per donor were sequenced, and roughly 17% of those sequences were non-productive. The study aimed to test whether signatures of past pathogen exposure could be identified by cataloging public T cell receptors. In a later analysis, previously published TCR beta repertoires from about 640 donors were re-analyzed and high-resolution HLA genotyping was added so that TCR occurrence patterns could be studied. On the study overall, not on this receptor specifically: Correlated functional status among segregating V segments might reflect linkage disequilibrium, but an unknown experimental factor could not be ruled out. According to a later analysis, most CMV-associated TCR beta chains appeared to be HLA-restricted, and the HLA associations seemed to be driven largely by CMV exposure. A group of highly shared sequence variants was considered likely to be a technical artifact of the sequencing pipeline. A further reported finding was that TCR beta sequences accurately predicted the HLA-A and HLA-B alleles for most subjects in the first cohort. Immune exposure information for the cohort was limited to CMV serostatus. At a false discovery rate of 0.05, a later analysis linked 15,000 to 20,000 TCR beta sequences to specific HLA alleles. Cytomegalovirus status was reported to be diagnosed by the classifier with high specificity and sensitivity in both the original and validation cohorts. The presence/absence analyses assumed that sequencing depth was roughly uniform across donors, and that assumption may not be true. A later analysis found that TCR association rates varied across HLA loci, with DRB1 alleles showing the most associated TCRs and HLA-C alleles the fewest. The authors suggested that the approach could potentially be generalized to other disease states and immunological phenotypes. In this cohort, only TCR beta chains were sequenced, and detectable features were limited by the absence of alpha or paired-chain data. Compared with the 666-donor mean, donors in an Asian-associated ancestry cluster had fewer N-insertions in productive TCRs, according to a later genetic analysis. An earlier analysis of around 600 of the donors showed that most TCR beta V segments appeared in productive rearrangements either about 87% or about 30% of the time, which broadly matched IMGT annotations. Because the 87-base-pair reads could not distinguish some IMGT-functional V segments, including TRBV6-2 and TRBV6-3, those segments were excluded. A later analysis reported that several top co-occurrence clusters appeared linked to parvovirus B19, influenza, CMV and Epstein-Barr virus. The earlier analysis of about 600 of the donors excluded seventeen rarely observed V segments, including chromosome 9 orphons, because counts were too low. When HLA alleles, especially DR and DQ, strongly co-occurred, attributing TCR associations to individual alleles was difficult. The study listed approximately 150 TCR beta chains as associated with cytomegalovirus. In a later analysis, HLA-associated TCR beta chains were found to be more clonally expanded and to have lower generation probabilities than equally common non-associated chains. Most TCR sequences were observed very rarely across donors, whereas some public TCRs were present in many individuals. In vitro tests confirmed that a few of the cytomegalovirus-associated TCR beta chains recognize cytomegalovirus antigens. Because HLA typing was unavailable for some donors at each locus, only the typed subset was used in association tests. An association between a missense DCLRE1C variant and V-gene and J-gene trimming of TCR beta chains was found in a later genetic analysis and replicated in an independent cohort.

From cysteine to phenylalanine, the CDR3 is 15 amino acids long. Only the CDR3 region is kept as DNA, spanning 45 bases read in frame from base 1. Trimming takes 0 bases from V and 2 bases from J, and the germline ends sit 10 bases apart. From the germline V gene, CDR1 is ENHRY and CDR2 is SYGVKD. Library preparation was by the immunoSEQ multiplex PCR assay. For the multiplex PCR, a mixture combining 60 forward primers for TCR Vbeta segments and 13 reverse primers for TCR Jbeta segments was used. A multiplex PCR assay on genomic DNA amplified the CDR3 region of rearranged TCR beta genes. The amplified TCR beta libraries were sequenced on the Illumina HiSeq System as 87-base-pair reads. Per the original workflow: A later analysis tallied 75 million to 95 million unique TCR beta chains across the 640 or so repertoires, and some 12 million of those chains were shared by two or more donors. Raw reads were error-corrected and collapsed into unique sequences with a nearest-neighbor algorithm that merged closely related sequences to remove PCR and sequencing errors. Alignment of CDR3 sequences to IMGT reference sequences was used to assign V, D and J gene segments. For a sequence to be retained, at least a six-nucleotide match to both a V gene segment and a J gene segment was required. Rearrangements were classified as productive when the CDR3 lacked stop codons and remained in frame with V and J, and all other rearrangements were classified as non-productive. Following IMGT convention, CDR3 was defined as the stretch from the second conserved V-encoded cysteine to the conserved J-encoded phenylalanine. The earlier analysis of about 640 of the donors excluded any sequence lacking an unambiguous match to a single V gene segment. In an earlier analysis of several hundred of the donors, a V segment was called functional when productive rearrangements were above 56.7%, and segregating when the standard deviation between donors exceeded 5%. A statistical classification framework was built for diagnosing cytomegalovirus status from the catalog of TCR beta chain sequences. A later analysis assigned V and J genes by comparing TCR nucleotide sequences with IMGT/GENE-DB human TR gene sequences. A later analysis assigned CDR3 sequences and most-parsimonious VDJ recombination scenarios with the TCRdist pipeline. A later analysis defined each TCR beta chain by its CDR3 amino acid sequence plus V-gene family, and excluded reads lacking a unique V-gene family. To address suspected cross-contamination and a sequencing artifact, a later analysis removed 550 to 750 highly shared, low-generation-probability nucleotide sequences. For each public chain, a later analysis derived a clonal expansion index from normalized ranks of inferred template counts within each repertoire. In a later analysis, generation probabilities were computed using a VDJ recombination model fitted to out-of-frame rearrangements, and the results were checked against IGoR. Hypergeometric tests were used in a later analysis to score TCR-TCR, TCR-HLA and TCR-CMV co-occurrence, with a repertoire-size bias correction applied to the TCR pairs. In a later analysis, false discovery rates were estimated by permuting HLA or CMV assignments 20 times. In a later analysis, co-occurring TCRs were grouped using DBSCAN, and TCRdist sequence similarity was added for clustering within HLA-allele-positive subsets. For co-occurrence clustering, repertoires with fewer than 30,000 or more than 120,000 public chains were excluded, along with 5 or 6 repertoires with anomalous nucleotide sharing. Sourced from immuneACCESS, this table was stored by TCRdb with only in-frame sequences that have V and J called. A share of the clones is absent; for the studies checked, an unresolved V gene accounts for under half, and the remainder has no known explanation. The V and J calls and clone size come from that table; D and trimming were worked out from the DNA. Within this sample are about 180,000 clones, with 65% to 85% of them counted one time only. The ten largest clones take up 1.3% to 1.5% of the sample.

Material: PBMCs. This chain is built from TRBV10-3 and TRBJ2-5; perhaps TRBD2 is the D gene, with 5 bases matching. The clonotype originates from a girl under 18 in good health and CMV-seropositive. The DNA sequence is as follows: TGTGCCATCAGTGAGTCAGAGAAGCGGCAAGAGACCCAGTACTTC. It translates to CAISESEKRQETQYF.